A selection of T cell receptor beta chains follows, all from one sample in a study of blood T cell repertoires in COVID-19. The method was immunoSEQ multiplex PCR; TCRdb's version includes in-frame clones alone and lacks a portion of them. In the table there are some 530,000 clones, 88% of which are singletons. What was sequenced was PBMCs or T cells enriched from blood (not recorded which). All receptors come from a woman aged 60-75 years who had recovered from COVID-19. The CDR3 runs from the conserved cysteine through the conserved F or W. The D gene is left open where the match is weak. Clone size is stated in some rows and not others, as once, few, many or a class when expanded.

abundance: -; v_gene: TRBV21-1; j_gene: TRBJ1-3; d_gene: -; CDR3aa: CASSKALIEGTHSGNTIYF; CDR3nt: TGTGCCAGCAGCAAAGCCCTAATCGAGGGGACACACTCTGGAAACACCATATATTTT
abundance: -; v_gene: TRBV28; j_gene: TRBJ2-2; d_gene: -; CDR3aa: CASSPRTGKWESNTGELFF; CDR3nt: TGTGCCAGCAGTCCAAGAACAGGGAAATGGGAATCGAACACCGGGGAGCTGTTTTTT
abundance: -; v_gene: TRBV2; j_gene: TRBJ1-2; d_gene: -; CDR3aa: CASSPGTIGYTF; CDR3nt: TGTGCCAGCAGTCCCGGGACAATTGGCTACACCTTC
abundance: few; v_gene: TRBV9; j_gene: TRBJ2-2; d_gene: -; CDR3aa: CASSAVVTGELFF; CDR3nt: TGTGCCAGCAGCGCAGTGGTTACCGGGGAGCTGTTTTTT
abundance: -; v_gene: TRBV6-5; j_gene: TRBJ1-1; d_gene: TRBD1; CDR3aa: CASSNRKTGGGEAFF; CDR3nt: TGTGCCAGCAGTAACCGAAAAACAGGGGGGGGAGAAGCTTTCTTT
abundance: once; v_gene: TRBV10-3; j_gene: TRBJ2-4; d_gene: -; CDR3aa: CAIIKYRRVKNIQYF; CDR3nt: TGTGCCATCATTAAGTACCGGAGGGTCAAAAACATTCAGTACTTC
abundance: -; v_gene: TRBV27; j_gene: TRBJ1-5; d_gene: -; CDR3aa: CASSLFASGEGQPQHF; CDR3nt: TGTGCCAGCAGTTTATTCGCGTCAGGGGAGGGTCAGCCCCAGCATTTT
abundance: -; v_gene: TRBV28; j_gene: TRBJ1-1; d_gene: TRBD1; CDR3aa: CASRPSGQGSTEAFF; CDR3nt: TGTGCCAGCAGACCTTCGGGACAGGGGAGCACTGAAGCTTTCTTT
abundance: -; v_gene: TRBV5-1; j_gene: TRBJ1-2; d_gene: -; CDR3aa: CASSFDRTSNYGYTF; CDR3nt: TGCGCCAGCAGCTTCGACAGGACTTCGAACTATGGCTACACCTTC
abundance: -; v_gene: TRBV27; j_gene: TRBJ1-5; d_gene: -; CDR3aa: CASSLQSGSPQHF; CDR3nt: TGTGCCAGCAGTTTACAGAGCGGTTCGCCCCAGCATTTT
abundance: few; v_gene: TRBV9; j_gene: TRBJ2-2; d_gene: TRBD1; CDR3aa: CASSPQGDGTGELFF; CDR3nt: TGTGCCAGCAGCCCCCAGGGGGACGGCACCGGGGAGCTGTTTTTT
abundance: -; v_gene: TRBV10-3; j_gene: TRBJ1-1; d_gene: -; CDR3aa: CAISAHGGTEAFF; CDR3nt: TGTGCCATCAGTGCTCACGGCGGGACTGAAGCTTTCTTT
abundance: once; v_gene: TRBV5-1; j_gene: TRBJ2-6; d_gene: -; CDR3aa: CASRRDLTSSGANVLTF; CDR3nt: TGCGCCAGCAGGAGGGACTTAACGAGCTCTGGGGCCAACGTCCTGACTTTC
abundance: -; v_gene: TRBV5-5; j_gene: TRBJ2-7; d_gene: TRBD1; CDR3aa: CASSLRQGGFYEQYF; CDR3nt: TGTGCCAGCAGCTTGAGACAGGGCGGGTTTTACGAGCAGTACTTC
abundance: -; v_gene: TRBV10-2; j_gene: TRBJ1-3; d_gene: -; CDR3aa: CASRGARGESGNTIYF; CDR3nt: TGCGCCAGCAGGGGGGCGAGGGGCGAGTCTGGAAACACCATATATTTT
abundance: -; v_gene: TRBV5-1; j_gene: TRBJ2-1; d_gene: TRBD2; CDR3aa: CASSGEGYNEQFF; CDR3nt: TGCGCCAGCAGCGGGGAGGGGTACAATGAGCAGTTCTTC
abundance: -; v_gene: TRBV9; j_gene: TRBJ1-4; d_gene: -; CDR3aa: CASSEGPATPTNEKLFF; CDR3nt: TGTGCCAGCAGCGAAGGCCCCGCGACTCCAACTAATGAAAAACTGTTTTTT
abundance: -; v_gene: TRBV15; j_gene: TRBJ1-5; d_gene: -; CDR3aa: CATSVFTANQPQHF; CDR3nt: TGTGCCACCAGCGTTTTCACAGCAAATCAGCCCCAGCATTTT
abundance: few; v_gene: TRBV18; j_gene: TRBJ1-5; d_gene: -; CDR3aa: CASSPGQVGQPQHF; CDR3nt: TGTGCCAGCTCACCGGGGCAGGTGGGTCAGCCCCAGCATTTT
abundance: -; v_gene: TRBV19; j_gene: TRBJ1-4; d_gene: -; CDR3aa: CASSPRDSRLGEKLFF; CDR3nt: TGTGCCAGTAGTCCTAGGGACTCCCGACTAGGTGAAAAACTGTTTTTT
abundance: -; v_gene: TRBV7-9; j_gene: TRBJ1-4; d_gene: -; CDR3aa: CASSYGGINEKLFF; CDR3nt: TGTGCCAGCTCATACGGCGGGATTAATGAAAAACTGTTTTTT
abundance: few; v_gene: TRBV28; j_gene: TRBJ2-7; d_gene: -; CDR3aa: CASSSEGLGDYEQYF; CDR3nt: TGTGCCAGCAGTTCGGAGGGCCTGGGGGACTACGAGCAGTACTTC
abundance: -; v_gene: TRBV12-3/TRBV12-4; j_gene: TRBJ2-5; d_gene: TRBD1; CDR3aa: CASSSGGWETQYF; CDR3nt: TGTGCCAGCAGCTCAGGGGGCTGGGAGACCCAGTACTTC
abundance: few; v_gene: TRBV5-4; j_gene: TRBJ2-7; d_gene: TRBD2; CDR3aa: CASSLGRGAGEQYF; CDR3nt: TGTGCCAGCAGCTTGGGGCGGGGGGCTGGCGAGCAGTACTTC
abundance: -; v_gene: TRBV19; j_gene: TRBJ1-5; d_gene: TRBD1; CDR3aa: CASSTTGTGLGQPQHF; CDR3nt: TGTGCCAGTAGTACCACCGGGACAGGGTTAGGGCAGCCCCAGCATTTT
abundance: -; v_gene: TRBV7-2; j_gene: TRBJ1-4; d_gene: TRBD1; CDR3aa: CASSLAGQGLFF; CDR3nt: TGTGCCAGCAGCTTAGCGGGACAGGGGTTGTTTTTT
abundance: -; v_gene: TRBV5-1; j_gene: TRBJ2-7; d_gene: TRBD2; CDR3aa: CASSLTHQAGGPVEQYF; CDR3nt: TGCGCCAGCAGCTTGACTCACCAAGCGGGGGGGCCGGTCGAGCAGTACTTC
abundance: -; v_gene: TRBV5-4; j_gene: TRBJ1-2; d_gene: TRBD1; CDR3aa: CASRRTGADYGYTF; CDR3nt: TGTGCCAGCAGGAGGACAGGGGCGGACTATGGCTACACCTTC
abundance: -; v_gene: TRBV15; j_gene: TRBJ2-4; d_gene: -; CDR3aa: CATSREVGVENIQYF; CDR3nt: TGTGCCACCAGCAGAGAAGTAGGGGTCGAAAACATTCAGTACTTC
abundance: -; v_gene: TRBV19; j_gene: TRBJ1-1; d_gene: -; CDR3aa: CASSIFPGSVTEAFF; CDR3nt: TGTGCCAGTAGTATCTTCCCAGGGTCGGTCACTGAAGCTTTCTTT
abundance: few; v_gene: TRBV6-5; j_gene: TRBJ1-2; d_gene: TRBD1; CDR3aa: CASSRTGNYGYTF; CDR3nt: TGTGCCAGCAGTAGGACAGGGAACTATGGCTACACCTTC
abundance: -; v_gene: TRBV12-3/TRBV12-4; j_gene: TRBJ2-3; d_gene: -; CDR3aa: CASSFQGTDTQYF; CDR3nt: TGTGCCAGCAGTTTTCAGGGCACAGATACGCAGTATTTT
abundance: -; v_gene: TRBV9; j_gene: TRBJ1-5; d_gene: TRBD1; CDR3aa: CASSVTGEGNQPQHF; CDR3nt: TGTGCCAGCAGCGTAACAGGGGAGGGCAATCAGCCCCAGCATTTT
abundance: once; v_gene: TRBV9; j_gene: TRBJ2-1; d_gene: TRBD2; CDR3aa: CASSVVQAGEGYEQFF; CDR3nt: TGTGCCAGCAGCGTAGTACAAGCGGGGGAGGGCTATGAGCAGTTCTTC
abundance: -; v_gene: TRBV7-9; j_gene: TRBJ2-2; d_gene: TRBD2; CDR3aa: CATRGANTGELFF; CDR3nt: TGTGCCACACGGGGGGCGAACACCGGGGAGCTGTTTTTT
abundance: -; v_gene: TRBV7-2; j_gene: TRBJ2-1; d_gene: TRBD1; CDR3aa: CASSLMTGVHNEQFF; CDR3nt: TGTGCCAGCAGCTTAATGACAGGGGTGCACAATGAGCAGTTCTTC
abundance: -; v_gene: TRBV11-3; j_gene: TRBJ2-4; d_gene: TRBD2; CDR3aa: CASSPGGENIQYF; CDR3nt: TGTGCCAGCAGCCCTGGGGGGGAAAACATTCAGTACTTC
abundance: -; v_gene: TRBV6-5; j_gene: TRBJ1-6; d_gene: TRBD1; CDR3aa: CASQPRQGYSPLHF; CDR3nt: TGTGCCAGCCAACCAAGACAGGGATATTCACCCCTCCACTTT
abundance: -; v_gene: TRBV19; j_gene: TRBJ2-1; d_gene: -; CDR3aa: CASRRTSSSYNEQFF; CDR3nt: TGTGCCAGTAGGAGGACTTCGAGCTCCTACAATGAGCAGTTCTTC
abundance: -; v_gene: TRBV18; j_gene: TRBJ2-5; d_gene: TRBD1; CDR3aa: CASSGTGPRKTQYF; CDR3nt: TGTGCCAGCTCCGGGACAGGGCCTCGGAAGACCCAGTACTTC
abundance: -; v_gene: TRBV2; j_gene: TRBJ1-5; d_gene: -; CDR3aa: CASGWDIQIGSNQPQHF; CDR3nt: TGTGCCAGCGGATGGGACATACAGATCGGGAGCAATCAGCCCCAGCATTTT